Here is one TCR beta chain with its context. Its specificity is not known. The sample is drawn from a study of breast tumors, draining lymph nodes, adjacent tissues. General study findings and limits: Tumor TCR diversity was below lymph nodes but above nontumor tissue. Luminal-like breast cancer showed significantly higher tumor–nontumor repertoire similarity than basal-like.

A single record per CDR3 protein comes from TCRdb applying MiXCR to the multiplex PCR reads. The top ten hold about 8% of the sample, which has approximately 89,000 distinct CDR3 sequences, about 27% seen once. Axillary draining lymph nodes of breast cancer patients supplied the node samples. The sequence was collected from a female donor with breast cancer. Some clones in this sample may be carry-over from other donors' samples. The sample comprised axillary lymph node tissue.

The CDR3 sequence: CASSFGTGYYEQYF. The CDR3 nucleotides are TGTGCCAGCAGCTTCGGGACGGGCTACTACGAGCAGTACTTC. The chain carries TRBV7-6 and TRBJ2-7; D assignment may be TRBD1 or TRBD2 (5 bases each). CDR1 and CDR2 (germline): SGHVS, FNYEAQ. The germline V and J ends were trimmed by 3 bases and 3 bases, with 12 bases remaining between them. The CDR3 is made up of 14 amino acids.